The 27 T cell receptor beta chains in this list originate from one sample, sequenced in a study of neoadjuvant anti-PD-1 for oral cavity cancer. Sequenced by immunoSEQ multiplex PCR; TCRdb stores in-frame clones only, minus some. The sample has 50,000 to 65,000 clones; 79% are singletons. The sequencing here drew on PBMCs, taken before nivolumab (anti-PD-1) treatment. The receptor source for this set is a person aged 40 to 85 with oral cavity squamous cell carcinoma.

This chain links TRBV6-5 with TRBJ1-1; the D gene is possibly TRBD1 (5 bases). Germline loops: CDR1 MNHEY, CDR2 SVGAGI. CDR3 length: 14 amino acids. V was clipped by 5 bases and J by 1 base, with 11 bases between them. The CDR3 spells CASSTGGENTEAFF. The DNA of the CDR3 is TGTGCCAGCAGTACCGGAGGGGAGAACACTGAAGCTTTCTTT.

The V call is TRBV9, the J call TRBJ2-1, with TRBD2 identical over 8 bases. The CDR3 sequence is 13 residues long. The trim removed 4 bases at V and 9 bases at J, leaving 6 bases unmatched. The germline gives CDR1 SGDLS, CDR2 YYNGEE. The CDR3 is CASSIILAGEQFF. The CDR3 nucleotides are TGTGCCAGCAGCATAATTCTAGCGGGTGAGCAGTTCTTC.

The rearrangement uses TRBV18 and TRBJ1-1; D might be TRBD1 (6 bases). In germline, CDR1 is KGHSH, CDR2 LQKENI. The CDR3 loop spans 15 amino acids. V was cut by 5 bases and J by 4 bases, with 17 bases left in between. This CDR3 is CASSSGAGVSTEAFF. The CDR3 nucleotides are TGTGCCAGCTCATCGGGCGCAGGGGTAAGCACTGAAGCTTTCTTT.

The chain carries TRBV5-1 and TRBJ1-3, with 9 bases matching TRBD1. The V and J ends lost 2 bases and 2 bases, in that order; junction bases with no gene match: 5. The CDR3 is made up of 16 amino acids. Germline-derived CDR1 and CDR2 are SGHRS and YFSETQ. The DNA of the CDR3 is TGCGCCAGCAGCTTCTCCGGGACAGGGACTGGAAACACCATATATTTT. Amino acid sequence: CASSFSGTGTGNTIYF.

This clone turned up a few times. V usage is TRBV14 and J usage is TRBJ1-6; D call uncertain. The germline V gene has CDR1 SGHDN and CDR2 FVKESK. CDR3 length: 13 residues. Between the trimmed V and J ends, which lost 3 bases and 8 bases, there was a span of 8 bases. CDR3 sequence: CASSQLADSPLHF. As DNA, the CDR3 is TGTGCCAGCAGCCAGTTGGCTGATTCACCCCTCCACTTT. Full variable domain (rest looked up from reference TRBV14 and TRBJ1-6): EAGVTQFPSHSVIEKGQTVTLRCDPISGHDNLYWYRRVMGKEIKFLLHFVKESKQDESGMPNNRFLAERTGGTYSTLKVQPAELEDSGVYFCASSQLADSPLHFGNGTRLTVT.

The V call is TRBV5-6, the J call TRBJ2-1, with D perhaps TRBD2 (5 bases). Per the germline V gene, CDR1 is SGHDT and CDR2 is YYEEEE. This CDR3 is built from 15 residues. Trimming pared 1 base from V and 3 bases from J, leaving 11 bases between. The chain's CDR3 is CASSLIRDYYNEQFF. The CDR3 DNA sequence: TGTGCCAGCAGCTTGATCCGTGACTACTACAATGAGCAGTTCTTC.

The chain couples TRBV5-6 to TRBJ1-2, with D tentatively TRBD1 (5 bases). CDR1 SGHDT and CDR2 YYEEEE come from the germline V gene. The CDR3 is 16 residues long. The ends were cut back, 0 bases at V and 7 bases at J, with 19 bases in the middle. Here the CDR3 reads CASSLALRDLKGGYTF. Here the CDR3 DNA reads TGTGCCAGCAGCTTGGCCCTCCGGGACCTAAAAGGTGGCTACACCTTC.

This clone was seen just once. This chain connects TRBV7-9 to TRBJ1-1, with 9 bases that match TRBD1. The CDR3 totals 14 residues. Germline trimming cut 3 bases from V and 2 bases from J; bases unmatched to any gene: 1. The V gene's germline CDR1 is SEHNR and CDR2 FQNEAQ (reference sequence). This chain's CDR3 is CASSFTGGNTEAFF. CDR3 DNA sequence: TGTGCCAGCAGCTTCACAGGGGGCAACACTGAAGCTTTCTTT.

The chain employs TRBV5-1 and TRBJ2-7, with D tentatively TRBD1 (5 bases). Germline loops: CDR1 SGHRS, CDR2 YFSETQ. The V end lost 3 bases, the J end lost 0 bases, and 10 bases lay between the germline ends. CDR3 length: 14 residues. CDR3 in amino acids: CASSWRQNSYEQYF. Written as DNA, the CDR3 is TGCGCCAGCAGCTGGAGACAGAACTCCTACGAGCAGTACTTC.

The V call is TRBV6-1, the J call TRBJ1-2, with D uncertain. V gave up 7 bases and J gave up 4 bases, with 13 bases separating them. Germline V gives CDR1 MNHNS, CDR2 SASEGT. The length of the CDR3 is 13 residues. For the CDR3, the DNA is TGTGCCAGCACCCTTTTGATGCGCTATGGCTACACCTTC. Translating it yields CASTLLMRYGYTF.

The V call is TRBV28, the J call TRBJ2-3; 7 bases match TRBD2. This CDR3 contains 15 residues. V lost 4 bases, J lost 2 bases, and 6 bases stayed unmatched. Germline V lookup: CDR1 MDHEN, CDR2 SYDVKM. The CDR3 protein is CASSSSSGTTDTQYF. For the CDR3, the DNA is TGTGCCAGCAGTTCTTCTAGCGGCACCACAGATACGCAGTATTTT.

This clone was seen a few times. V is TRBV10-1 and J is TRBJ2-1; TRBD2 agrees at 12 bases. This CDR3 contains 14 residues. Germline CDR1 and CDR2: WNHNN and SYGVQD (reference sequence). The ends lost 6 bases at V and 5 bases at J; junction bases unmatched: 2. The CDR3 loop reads CASSASGRDNEQFF. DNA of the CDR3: TGCGCCAGCAGCGCTAGCGGGAGGGACAATGAGCAGTTCTTC.

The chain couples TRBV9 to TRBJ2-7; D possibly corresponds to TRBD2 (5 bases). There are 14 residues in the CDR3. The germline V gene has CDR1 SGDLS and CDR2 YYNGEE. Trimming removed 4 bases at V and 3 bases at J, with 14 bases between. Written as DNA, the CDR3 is TGTGCCAGCAGCATCAGACCGGGGAACTACGAGCAGTACTTC. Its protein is CASSIRPGNYEQYF.

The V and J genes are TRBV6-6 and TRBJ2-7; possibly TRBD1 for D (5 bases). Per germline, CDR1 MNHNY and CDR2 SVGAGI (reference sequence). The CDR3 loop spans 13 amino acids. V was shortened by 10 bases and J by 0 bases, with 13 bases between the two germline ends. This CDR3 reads CATSGQSSYEQYF. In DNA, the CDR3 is TGTGCCACCTCAGGGCAGAGCTCCTACGAGCAGTACTTC.

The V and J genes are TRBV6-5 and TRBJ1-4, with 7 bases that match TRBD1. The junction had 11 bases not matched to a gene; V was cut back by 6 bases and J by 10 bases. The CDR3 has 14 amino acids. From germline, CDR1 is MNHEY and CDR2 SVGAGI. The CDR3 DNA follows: TGTGCCAGCAGGAAGACAGGGACGGTCGGAAAACTGTTTTTT. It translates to CASRKTGTVGKLFF.

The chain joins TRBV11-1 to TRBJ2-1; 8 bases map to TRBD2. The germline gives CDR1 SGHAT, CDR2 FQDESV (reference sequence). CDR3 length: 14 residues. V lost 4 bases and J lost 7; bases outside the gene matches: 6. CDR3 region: CASSWGTSGNEQFF. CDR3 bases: TGTGCCAGCAGCTGGGGGACTAGTGGTAATGAGCAGTTCTTC.

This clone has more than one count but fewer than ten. CDR3 loop: CASSYTGTSGRRSYNEQFF. CDR3 DNA: TGCGCCAGCAGCTACACCGGGACTAGCGGGAGAAGGTCCTACAATGAGCAGTTCTTC. V gene TRBV5-1 combines with J gene TRBJ2-1, with 14 bases identical to TRBD2. This CDR3 is built from 19 residues. After removal of 3 bases from V and 1 base from J, the junction contained 9 bases not matched to a gene. Germline V CDR1 and CDR2: SGHRS, YFSETQ. Variable domain in full (rest from reference TRBV5-1 and TRBJ2-1): KAGVTQTPRYLIKTRGQQVTLSCSPISGHRSVSWYQQTPGQGLQFLFEYFSETQRNKGNFPGRFSGRQFSNSRSEMNVSTLELGDSALYLCASSYTGTSGRRSYNEQFFGPGTRLTVL.

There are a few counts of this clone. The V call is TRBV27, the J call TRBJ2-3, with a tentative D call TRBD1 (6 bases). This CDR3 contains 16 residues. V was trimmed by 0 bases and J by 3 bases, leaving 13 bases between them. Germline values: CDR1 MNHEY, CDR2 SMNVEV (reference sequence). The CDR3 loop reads CASSLSGLGGTDTQYF. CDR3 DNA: TGTGCCAGCAGTTTATCGGGCTTAGGGGGAACAGATACGCAGTATTTT.

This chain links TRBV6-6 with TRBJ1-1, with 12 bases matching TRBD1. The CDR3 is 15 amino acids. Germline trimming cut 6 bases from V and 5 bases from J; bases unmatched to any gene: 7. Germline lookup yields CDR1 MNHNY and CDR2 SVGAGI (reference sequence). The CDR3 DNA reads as TGTGCCAGCAGGGCGGGACAGGGGGCAGGAACTGAAGCTTTCTTT. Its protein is CASRAGQGAGTEAFF.

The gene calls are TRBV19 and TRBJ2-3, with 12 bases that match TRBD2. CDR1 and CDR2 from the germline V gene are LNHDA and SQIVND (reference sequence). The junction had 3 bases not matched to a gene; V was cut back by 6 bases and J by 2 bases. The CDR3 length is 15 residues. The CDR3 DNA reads TGTGCCAGTAGAAGACTAGCGGGGGACACAGATACGCAGTATTTT. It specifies CASRRLAGDTDTQYF.

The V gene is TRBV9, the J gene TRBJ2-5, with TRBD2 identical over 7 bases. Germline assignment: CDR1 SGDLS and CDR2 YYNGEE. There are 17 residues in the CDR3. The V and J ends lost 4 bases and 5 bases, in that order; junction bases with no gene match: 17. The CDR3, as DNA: TGTGCCAGCAGCCCCTCCTGGACTAGGATGTTGGAGGAGACCCAGTACTTC. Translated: CASSPSWTRMLEETQYF.

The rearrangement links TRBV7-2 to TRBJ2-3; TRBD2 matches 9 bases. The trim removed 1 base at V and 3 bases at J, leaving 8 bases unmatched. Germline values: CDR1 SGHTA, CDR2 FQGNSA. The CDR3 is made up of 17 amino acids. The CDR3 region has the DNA TGTGCCAGCAGCTTAGATCCGCGGGGGGGCGGAACAGATACGCAGTATTTT. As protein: CASSLDPRGGGTDTQYF.

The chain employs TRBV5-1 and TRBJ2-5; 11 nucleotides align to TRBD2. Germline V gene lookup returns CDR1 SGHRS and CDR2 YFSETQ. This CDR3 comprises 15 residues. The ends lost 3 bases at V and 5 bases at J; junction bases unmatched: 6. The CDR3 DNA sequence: TGCGCCAGCAGCTGGGGACTAGCGGTCCGGGAGACCCAGTACTTC. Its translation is CASSWGLAVRETQYF.

The CDR3 loop reads CASSSPGREGFEQYF. The CDR3 coding sequence is TGTGCCAGCAGCTCACCGGGGAGGGAGGGTTTCGAGCAGTACTTC. The chain is built from TRBV7-2 and TRBJ2-7, with TRBD2 identical over 7 bases. Trimming at V came to 4 bases and at J to 6 bases, leaving 12 bases not matched to a gene. Germline CDR1 and CDR2: SGHTA and FQGNSA. This CDR3 is built from 15 residues.

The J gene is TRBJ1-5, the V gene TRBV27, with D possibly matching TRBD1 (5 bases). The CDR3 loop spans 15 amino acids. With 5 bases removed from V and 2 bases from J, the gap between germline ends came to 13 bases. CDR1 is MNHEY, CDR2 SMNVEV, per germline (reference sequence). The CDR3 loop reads CASSVGGVRNQPQHF. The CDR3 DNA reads TGTGCCAGCAGTGTGGGGGGGGTGCGCAATCAGCCCCAGCATTTT.

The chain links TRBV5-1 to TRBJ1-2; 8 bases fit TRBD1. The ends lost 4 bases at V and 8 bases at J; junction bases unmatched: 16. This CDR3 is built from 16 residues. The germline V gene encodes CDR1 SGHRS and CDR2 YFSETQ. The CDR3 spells CASSPGRQGTGSGYTF. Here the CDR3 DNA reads TGCGCCAGCAGCCCCGGCAGACAGGGGACGGGATCCGGCTACACCTTC.

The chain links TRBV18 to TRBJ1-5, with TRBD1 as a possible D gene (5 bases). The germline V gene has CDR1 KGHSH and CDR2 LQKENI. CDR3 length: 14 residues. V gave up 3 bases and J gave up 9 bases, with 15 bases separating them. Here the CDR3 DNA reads TGTGCCAGCTCACCCCCGCCGGGGGAGGGGCCCCAGCATTTT. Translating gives CASSPPPGEGPQHF.